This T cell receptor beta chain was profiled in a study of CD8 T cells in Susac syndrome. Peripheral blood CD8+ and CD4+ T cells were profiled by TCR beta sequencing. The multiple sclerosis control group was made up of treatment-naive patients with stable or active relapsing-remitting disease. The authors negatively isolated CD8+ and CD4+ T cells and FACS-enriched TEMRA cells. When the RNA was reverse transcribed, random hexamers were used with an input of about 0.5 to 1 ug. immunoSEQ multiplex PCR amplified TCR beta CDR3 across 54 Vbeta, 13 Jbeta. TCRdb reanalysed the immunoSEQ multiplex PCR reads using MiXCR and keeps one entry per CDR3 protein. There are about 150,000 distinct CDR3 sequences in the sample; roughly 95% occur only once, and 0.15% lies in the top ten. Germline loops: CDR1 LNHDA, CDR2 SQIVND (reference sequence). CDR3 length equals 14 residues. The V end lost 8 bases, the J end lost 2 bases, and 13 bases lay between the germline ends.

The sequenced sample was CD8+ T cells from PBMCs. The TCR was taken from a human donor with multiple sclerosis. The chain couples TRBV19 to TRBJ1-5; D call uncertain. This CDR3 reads CASGWGSGNQPQHF. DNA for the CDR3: TGTGCCAGTGGGTGGGGTAGTGGCAATCAGCCCCAGCATTTT.